The clone carrying this T cell receptor (beta chain) was seen a handful of times. The CDR3 is 12 amino acids. V dropped 3 bases and J dropped 7 bases, with 13 bases sitting between them. The V gene's germline CDR1 is DFQATT and CDR2 SNEGSKA (reference sequence). Under 3 months was the duration of disease in ophthalmopathy patients, who also had a Clinical Activity Score of at least 3 and a NOSPECS grade of at least 4. The sample originates from a study of T cells in Graves' hyperthyroidism and ophthalmopathy. Study at large: Peripheral blood specimens were obtained at initial diagnosis, prior to any treatment.

There were TCR beta CDR3 regions amplified from RNA transcripts. When the TCR CDR3 underwent first-round RT-PCR, the HTBI primer set was used. TCRdb analysed the multiplex PCR reads with MiXCR anew, one entry per CDR3 protein. The data contain 490,000 or so distinct CDR3 sequences, about 20% of them singletons. The sequenced sample consisted of blood. The chain uses TRBV20-1 and TRBJ2-7; unclear D gene. This receptor was obtained from a woman aged 65 to 85 with Graves' ophthalmopathy. CDR3 nucleotide sequence: TGCAGTGCTAGTGCGGTGTGGCGGGAGCAGTACTTC. Protein: CSASAVWREQYF.